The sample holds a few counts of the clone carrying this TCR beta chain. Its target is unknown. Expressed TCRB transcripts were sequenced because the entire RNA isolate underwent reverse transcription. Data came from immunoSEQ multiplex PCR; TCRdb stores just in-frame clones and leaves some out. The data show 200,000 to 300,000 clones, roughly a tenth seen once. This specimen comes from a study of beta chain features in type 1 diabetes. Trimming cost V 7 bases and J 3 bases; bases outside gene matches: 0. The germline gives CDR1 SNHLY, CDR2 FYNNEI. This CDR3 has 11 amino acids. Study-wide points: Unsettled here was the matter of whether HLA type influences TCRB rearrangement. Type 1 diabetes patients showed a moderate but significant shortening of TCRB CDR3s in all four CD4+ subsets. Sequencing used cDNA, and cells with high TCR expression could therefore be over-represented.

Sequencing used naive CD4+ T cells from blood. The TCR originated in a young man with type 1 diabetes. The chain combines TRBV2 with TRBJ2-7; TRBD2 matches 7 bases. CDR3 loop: CASTGGYEQYF. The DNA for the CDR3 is TGTGCCAGCACGGGGGGCTACGAGCAGTACTTC.